The clone carrying this T cell receptor (beta chain) was seen ten or more times. Using its own MiXCR run on the 5' RACE reads, TCRdb lists one record per CDR3 protein. The repertoire includes approximately 350,000 distinct CDR3 sequences, roughly 14% of them detected once, and around a fifth sits in the top ten. These data originate in a study of T-cell memory formation after mild COVID-19. Trimming stripped 6 bases from V and 3 bases from J, with 3 bases between. This CDR3 comprises 12 residues. The V gene's germline CDR1 is SGHTA and CDR2 FQGNSA. The sample was PBMCs or a T cell subset sorted from them (not recorded which). This receptor was identified in a man between 18 and 35 years old who had mild COVID-19 (a few samples of this study predate the infection). Cell type and time point are not known. The gene calls are TRBV7-2 and TRBJ1-6; no firm D call. The CDR3 nucleotides are TGTGCCAGCAGTTTCTATAATTCACCCCTCCACTTT. This sequence encodes CASSFYNSPLHF. Together with reference TRBV7-2 and TRBJ1-6, the CDR3 gives the full variable domain: GAGVSQSPSNKVTEKGKDVELRCDPISGHTALYWYRQSLGQGLEFLIYFQGNSAPDKSGLPSDRFSAERTGGSVSTLTIQRTQQEDSAVYLCASSFYNSPLHFGNGTRLTVT.